The table lists the clone carrying this T cell receptor beta chain with a count of one. Its antigen is still unknown. The TCR beta CDR3 regions underwent amplification using RNA transcripts as the source. When the TCR CDR3 underwent first-round RT-PCR, the HTBI primer set was used. From the multiplex PCR reads, TCRdb called clonotypes with MiXCR, one entry per CDR3 protein. The sample lists about 640,000 distinct CDR3 sequences, 45% seen once, with under 8% in the top ten. The source of the sample is a study of T cells in Graves' hyperthyroidism and ophthalmopathy. Per the germline V gene, CDR1 is ENHRY and CDR2 is SYGVKD. CDR3 length: 17 residues. Trimming took 2 bases from V and 5 from J; bases not matched to a gene: 14. Thyroid ultrasound, orbital computed tomography, clinical symptoms, and serum thyroxine and TRAb underpinned diagnoses. Study findings and constraints: Blood also carried most thyroid clonotypes expanded above 0.001.

The clonotype comes from an adult man with Graves' disease, either hyperthyroidism or ophthalmopathy (not recorded which). J is TRBJ2-7 and V is TRBV10-3; 8 bases are a match to TRBD2. The material sequenced was peripheral blood or thyroid tissue (not recorded which). Here the CDR3 reads CAISETGLAGGRDEQYF. The CDR3, as DNA: TGTGCCATCAGTGAGACGGGACTGGCGGGGGGTCGGGACGAGCAGTACTTC.